The rows below give T cell receptor beta chains drawn from one sample of a study of regulatory T cells in long-lasting Graves disease. A single record per CDR3 protein comes from TCRdb applying MiXCR to the multiplex PCR reads. The sample lists under 700,000 distinct CDR3 sequences; 15% to 20% were seen once. The sample was also reused in another study, on T cells in Graves' hyperthyroidism and ophthalmopathy.

Sequences were derived from peripheral blood mononuclear cells (PBMCs), sampled at new diagnosis, from a patient treated with antithyroid drugs. Receptors originate from a woman aged 35-65 years with Graves disease. CDR3s include the opening cysteine and the closing phenylalanine or tryptophan. The D gene is left open where the match is weak. Where a row states a size, it is once, few, many or the class of an expanded clone; other rows omit it.

v_call: TRBV15; clone_size: many; d_call: NA; j_call: TRBJ2-2; cdr3_nt: TGTGCCACCAGCATACTAACAATCGGGGAGCTGTTTTTT; cdr3_aa: CATSILTIGELFF
v_call: TRBV2; clone_size: NA; d_call: NA; j_call: TRBJ2-4; cdr3_nt: TGTGCCACAGAGGGACCCGAAAACATTCAGTACTTC; cdr3_aa: CATEGPENIQYF
v_call: TRBV11-2; clone_size: many; d_call: NA; j_call: TRBJ1-5; cdr3_nt: TGTGCCAGCAGCTTAGACACAGCTAGCCACGTTCCCCAGCATTTT; cdr3_aa: CASSLDTASHVPQHF
v_call: TRBV7-9; clone_size: NA; d_call: NA; j_call: TRBJ2-2; cdr3_nt: TGTGCCAGCACCCCTGGAGGGACAGTGAACACCGGGGAGCTGTTTTTT; cdr3_aa: CASTPGGTVNTGELFF
v_call: TRBV18; clone_size: many; d_call: NA; j_call: TRBJ2-7; cdr3_nt: TGTGCCAGCTCACCACAGGAGGGGTCCCACGAGCAGTACTTC; cdr3_aa: CASSPQEGSHEQYF
v_call: TRBV18; clone_size: many; d_call: NA; j_call: TRBJ1-6; cdr3_nt: TGTGCCAGCTCACCACCCCCTGCGTCGAGCTCCTATAATTCACCCCTCCACTTT; cdr3_aa: CASSPPPASSSYNSPLHF
v_call: TRBV5-5; clone_size: many; d_call: NA; j_call: TRBJ1-5; cdr3_nt: TGTGCCAGCAGCTTGGACAGGGCGAGCAATCAGCCCCAGCATTTT; cdr3_aa: CASSLDRASNQPQHF
v_call: TRBV6-1; clone_size: NA; d_call: NA; j_call: TRBJ1-1; cdr3_nt: TGTGCCAGCAGTCTTTCGTTAAAGTTGACCACTGAAGCTTTCTTT; cdr3_aa: CASSLSLKLTTEAFF
v_call: TRBV20-1; clone_size: many; d_call: TRBD2; j_call: TRBJ2-7; cdr3_nt: TGCAGTGCTCCCCCGACTAGCGGGGGCTCCTCCTCCTACGAGCAGTACTTC; cdr3_aa: CSAPPTSGGSSSYEQYF
v_call: TRBV2; clone_size: few; d_call: NA; j_call: TRBJ2-2; cdr3_nt: TGTGCCAGCAGTGAACACGGCGGGACTGCCACCGGGGAGCTGTTTTTT; cdr3_aa: CASSEHGGTATGELFF
v_call: TRBV7-9; clone_size: NA; d_call: TRBD1; j_call: TRBJ2-5; cdr3_nt: TGTGCCAGCAGCACAGGACAGGGGGCTTCGGAGACCCAGTACTTC; cdr3_aa: CASSTGQGASETQYF
v_call: TRBV19; clone_size: NA; d_call: NA; j_call: TRBJ2-3; cdr3_nt: TGTGCCAGTAGTATTGGTATCGGGCGCTGGACCAGGAGCACAGATACGCAGTATTTT; cdr3_aa: CASSIGIGRWTRSTDTQYF
v_call: TRBV16; clone_size: NA; d_call: TRBD1; j_call: TRBJ1-5; cdr3_nt: TGTGCCAGCAGCCAATACATCCCACAGGGGGCTGATCAGCCCCAGCATTTT; cdr3_aa: CASSQYIPQGADQPQHF
v_call: TRBV10-2; clone_size: many; d_call: NA; j_call: TRBJ1-2; cdr3_nt: TGCGCCAGCAGGAAACAGAACTATGGCTACACCTTC; cdr3_aa: CASRKQNYGYTF
v_call: TRBV9; clone_size: NA; d_call: NA; j_call: TRBJ1-5; cdr3_nt: TGTGCCAGCAGCGTAGGCAGGGAAGATCAGCCCCAGCATTTT; cdr3_aa: CASSVGREDQPQHF
v_call: TRBV15; clone_size: few; d_call: TRBD1; j_call: TRBJ1-3; cdr3_nt: TGTGCCACCAGCAGAGGACAGGGGGCGCGGGGAAACACCATATATTTT; cdr3_aa: CATSRGQGARGNTIYF
v_call: TRBV6-1; clone_size: many; d_call: NA; j_call: TRBJ1-2; cdr3_nt: TGTGCCAGCTCCCGGGGACATGGCTACACCTTC; cdr3_aa: CASSRGHGYTF
v_call: TRBV19; clone_size: NA; d_call: TRBD2; j_call: TRBJ2-1; cdr3_nt: TGTGCCAGTAGCCACCCTAGAGCGGGGGACAATGAGCAGTTCTTC; cdr3_aa: CASSHPRAGDNEQFF
v_call: TRBV3-1; clone_size: NA; d_call: NA; j_call: TRBJ2-3; cdr3_nt: TGTGCCAGCAGCCAAGGGGGGGGCCGTACAGATACGCAGTATTTT; cdr3_aa: CASSQGGGRTDTQYF
v_call: TRBV3-1; clone_size: many; d_call: NA; j_call: TRBJ1-1; cdr3_nt: TGTGCCAGCAGCCAGTTTCTGAACACTGAAGCTTTCTTT; cdr3_aa: CASSQFLNTEAFF
v_call: TRBV12-3/TRBV12-4; clone_size: few; d_call: TRBD2; j_call: TRBJ2-7; cdr3_nt: TGTGCCAGCAGTTCCACTACTAGCGGGGGCCGCGAGTACTTC; cdr3_aa: CASSSTTSGGREYF
v_call: TRBV29-1; clone_size: many; d_call: NA; j_call: TRBJ1-5; cdr3_nt: TGCAGCGTTGAAACGCCAGGGGAGCCCCAGCATTTT; cdr3_aa: CSVETPGEPQHF
v_call: TRBV5-1; clone_size: many; d_call: NA; j_call: TRBJ2-3; cdr3_nt: TGCGCCAGCAGCTTGTCCGGGGCTAGCACAGATACGCAGTATTTT; cdr3_aa: CASSLSGASTDTQYF
v_call: TRBV6-1; clone_size: many; d_call: TRBD1; j_call: TRBJ2-3; cdr3_nt: TGTGCCAGCAGTGTTCCAGGGGGCCCCCAGGATACGCAGTATTTT; cdr3_aa: CASSVPGGPQDTQYF
v_call: TRBV5-8; clone_size: few; d_call: NA; j_call: TRBJ1-6; cdr3_nt: TGTGCCAGCAGCTTGGACGGGTACTCCTATAATTCACCCCTCCACTTT; cdr3_aa: CASSLDGYSYNSPLHF
v_call: TRBV13; clone_size: few; d_call: NA; j_call: TRBJ1-2; cdr3_nt: TGTGCCAGCAGCTTAGGCCCGGGTCCCAACTATGGCTACACCTTC; cdr3_aa: CASSLGPGPNYGYTF
v_call: TRBV6-2/TRBV6-3; clone_size: many; d_call: TRBD1; j_call: TRBJ2-3; cdr3_nt: TGTGCCAGCAGTACGACAGGGGAGGCAGATACGCAGTATTTT; cdr3_aa: CASSTTGEADTQYF
v_call: TRBV5-1; clone_size: many; d_call: NA; j_call: TRBJ1-4; cdr3_nt: TGCGCCAGCAGGAGGGGGGCTAATGAAAAACTGTTTTTT; cdr3_aa: CASRRGANEKLFF
v_call: TRBV5-1; clone_size: few; d_call: NA; j_call: TRBJ1-4; cdr3_nt: TGCGCCAGCAGCATCAGGACCGGGGTGTCTAATGAAAAACTGTTTTTT; cdr3_aa: CASSIRTGVSNEKLFF